This T cell receptor beta chain was observed in a study of blood T cells in healthy people across ages. This clonotype was seen more than once but under ten times. A second PCR of roughly 7 to 11 cycles used a sample-barcoded 5' primer and a J-beta primer mix. TCRdb fed the 5' RACE reads into MiXCR, producing one record per CDR3 protein. The table lists 1.8 million or so distinct CDR3 sequences, about 39% of them singletons, with approximately 22% in the top ten. The CDR3 has 13 residues. Trimming removed 5 bases at V and 1 base at J, with 12 bases between. Germline lookup yields CDR1 SQVTM and CDR2 ANQGSEA.

This sequence originates from a human donor in good health. This sequence joins TRBV29-1 and TRBJ2-7; TRBD2 might be the D (6 bases). The material sequenced was blood. This chain's CDR3 is CSVSSGRSYEQYF. CDR3 nucleotide sequence: TGCAGCGTTAGCTCCGGGAGATCCTACGAGCAGTACTTC.